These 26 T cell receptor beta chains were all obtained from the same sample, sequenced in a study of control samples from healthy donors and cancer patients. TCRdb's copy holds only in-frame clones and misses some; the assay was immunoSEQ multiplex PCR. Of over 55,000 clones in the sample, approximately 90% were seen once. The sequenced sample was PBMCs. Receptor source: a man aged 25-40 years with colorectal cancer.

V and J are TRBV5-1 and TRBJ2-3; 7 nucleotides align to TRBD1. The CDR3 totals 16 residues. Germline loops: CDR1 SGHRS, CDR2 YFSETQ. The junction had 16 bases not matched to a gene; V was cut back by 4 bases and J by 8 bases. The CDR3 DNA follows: TGCGCCAGCAGCACTACGAACAGGGGCCTCGTACCTACGCAGTATTTT. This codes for CASSTTNRGLVPTQYF.

CDR3 sequence: CASSQRPGSSGANVLTF. As DNA, the CDR3 is TGCGCCAGCAGCCAACGCCCTGGGAGCTCTGGGGCCAACGTCCTGACTTTC. The chain is built from TRBV4-3 and TRBJ2-6, with a tentative D call TRBD2 (5 bases). Trimming took 2 bases from V and 0 from J, leaving 11 bases between them. The CDR3 is 17 amino acids. Germline V gene sequence: CDR1 LGHNA, CDR2 YSLEER.

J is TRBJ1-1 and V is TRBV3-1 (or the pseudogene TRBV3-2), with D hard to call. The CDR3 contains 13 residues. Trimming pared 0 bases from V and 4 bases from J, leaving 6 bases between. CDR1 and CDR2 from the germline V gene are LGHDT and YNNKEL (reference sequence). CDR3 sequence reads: CASSQEFGTEAFF. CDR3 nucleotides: TGTGCCAGCAGCCAAGAATTTGGCACTGAAGCTTTCTTT.

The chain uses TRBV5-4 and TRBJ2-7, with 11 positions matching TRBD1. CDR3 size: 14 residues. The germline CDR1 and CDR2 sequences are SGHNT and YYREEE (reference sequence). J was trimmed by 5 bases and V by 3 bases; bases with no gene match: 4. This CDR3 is CASSWGTGGNEQYV. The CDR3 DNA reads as TGTGCCAGCAGCTGGGGGACAGGGGGTAACGAGCAGTACGTC.

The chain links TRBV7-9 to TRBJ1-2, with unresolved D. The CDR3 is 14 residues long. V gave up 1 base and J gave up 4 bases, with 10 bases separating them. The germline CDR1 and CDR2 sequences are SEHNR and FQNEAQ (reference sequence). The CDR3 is CASSLVMDAYGYTF. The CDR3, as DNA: TGTGCCAGCAGCTTAGTAATGGACGCCTATGGCTACACCTTC.

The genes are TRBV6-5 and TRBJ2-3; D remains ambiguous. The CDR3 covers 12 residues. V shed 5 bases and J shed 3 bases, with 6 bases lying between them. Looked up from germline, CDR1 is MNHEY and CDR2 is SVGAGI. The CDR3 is CASSQRTDTQYF. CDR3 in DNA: TGTGCCAGCAGTCAACGGACAGATACGCAGTATTTT.

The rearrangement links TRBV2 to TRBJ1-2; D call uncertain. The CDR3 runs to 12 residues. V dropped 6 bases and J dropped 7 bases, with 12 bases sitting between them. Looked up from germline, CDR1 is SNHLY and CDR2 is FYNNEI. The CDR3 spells CASSLTLLGYTF. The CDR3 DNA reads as TGTGCCAGCAGCCTTACCTTACTTGGCTACACCTTC.

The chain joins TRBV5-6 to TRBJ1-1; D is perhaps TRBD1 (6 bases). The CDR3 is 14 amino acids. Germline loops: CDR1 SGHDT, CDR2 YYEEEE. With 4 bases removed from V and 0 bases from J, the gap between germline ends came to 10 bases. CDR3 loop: CASSGRTVNTEAFF. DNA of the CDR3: TGTGCCAGCAGCGGAAGGACAGTGAACACTGAAGCTTTCTTT.

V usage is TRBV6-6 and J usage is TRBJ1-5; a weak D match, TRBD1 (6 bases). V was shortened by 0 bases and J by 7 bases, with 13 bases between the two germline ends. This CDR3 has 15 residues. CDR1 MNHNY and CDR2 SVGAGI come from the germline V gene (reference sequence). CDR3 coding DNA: TGTGCCAGCAGTTACTCGACTACAGGGCTACAGCCCCAGCATTTT. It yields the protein CASSYSTTGLQPQHF.

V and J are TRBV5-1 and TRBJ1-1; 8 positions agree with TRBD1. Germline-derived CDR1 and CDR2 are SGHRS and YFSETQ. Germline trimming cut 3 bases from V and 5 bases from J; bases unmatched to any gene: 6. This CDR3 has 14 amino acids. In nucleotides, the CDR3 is TGCGCCAGCAGCTCACTACAGGGGGGGACTGAAGCTTTCTTT. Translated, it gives CASSSLQGGTEAFF.

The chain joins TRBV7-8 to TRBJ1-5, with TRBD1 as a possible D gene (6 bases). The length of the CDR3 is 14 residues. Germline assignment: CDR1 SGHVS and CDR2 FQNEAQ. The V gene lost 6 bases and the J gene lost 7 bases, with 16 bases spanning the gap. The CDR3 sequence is CASSHTGYGQPQHF. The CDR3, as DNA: TGTGCCAGCAGTCATACAGGGTATGGACAGCCCCAGCATTTT.

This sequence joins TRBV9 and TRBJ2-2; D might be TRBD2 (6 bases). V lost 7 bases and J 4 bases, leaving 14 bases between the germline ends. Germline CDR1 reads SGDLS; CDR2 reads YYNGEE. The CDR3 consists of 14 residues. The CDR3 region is CASSIAGFTGELFF. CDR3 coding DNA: TGTGCCAGCTCAATTGCGGGATTCACCGGGGAGCTGTTTTTT. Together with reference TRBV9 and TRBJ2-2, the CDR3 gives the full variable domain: DSGVTQTPKHLITATGQRVTLRCSPRSGDLSVYWYQQSLDQGLQFLIQYYNGEERAKGNILERFSAQQFPDLHSELNLSSLELGDSALYFCASSIAGFTGELFFGEGSRLTVL.

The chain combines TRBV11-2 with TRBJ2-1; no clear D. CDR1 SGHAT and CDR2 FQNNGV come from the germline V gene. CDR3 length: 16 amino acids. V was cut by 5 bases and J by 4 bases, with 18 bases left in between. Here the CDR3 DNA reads TGTGCCAGCAGCCCCCTCGCCGCAGATTCTTACAATGAGCAGTTCTTC. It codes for CASSPLAADSYNEQFF.

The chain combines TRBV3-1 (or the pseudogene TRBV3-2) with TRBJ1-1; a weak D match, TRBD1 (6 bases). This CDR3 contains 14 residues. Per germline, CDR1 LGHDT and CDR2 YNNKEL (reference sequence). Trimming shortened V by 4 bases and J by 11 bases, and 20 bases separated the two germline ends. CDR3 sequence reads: CASSPRGGGSRAFF. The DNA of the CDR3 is TGTGCCAGCAGCCCCCGCGGGGGCGGCTCCAGGGCTTTCTTT.

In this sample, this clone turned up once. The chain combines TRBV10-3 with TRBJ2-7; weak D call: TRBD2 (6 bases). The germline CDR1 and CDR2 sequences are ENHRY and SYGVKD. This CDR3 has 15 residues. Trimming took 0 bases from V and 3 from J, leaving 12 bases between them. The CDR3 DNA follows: TGTGCCATCAGTGAGTCGTGGGGAGGCGACTACGAGCAGTACGTC. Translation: CAISESWGGDYEQYV.

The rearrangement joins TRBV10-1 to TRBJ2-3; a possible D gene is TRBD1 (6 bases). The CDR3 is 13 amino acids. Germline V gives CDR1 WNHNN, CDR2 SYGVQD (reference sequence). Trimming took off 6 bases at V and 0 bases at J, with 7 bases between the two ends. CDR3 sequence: CASRDSSTDTQYF. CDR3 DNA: TGCGCCAGCAGGGACAGCAGCACAGATACGCAGTATTTT.

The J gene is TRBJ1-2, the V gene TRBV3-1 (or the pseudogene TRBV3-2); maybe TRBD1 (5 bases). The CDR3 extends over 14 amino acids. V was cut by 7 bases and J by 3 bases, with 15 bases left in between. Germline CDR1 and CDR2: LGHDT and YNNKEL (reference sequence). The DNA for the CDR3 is TGTGCCAGCACCTCAGGGTATTCGGACTATGGCTACACCTTC. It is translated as CASTSGYSDYGYTF.

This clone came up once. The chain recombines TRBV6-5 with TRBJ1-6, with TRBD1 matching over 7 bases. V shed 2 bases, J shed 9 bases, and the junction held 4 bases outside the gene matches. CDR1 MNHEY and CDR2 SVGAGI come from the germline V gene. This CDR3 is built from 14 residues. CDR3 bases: TGTGCCAGCAGTTACAGGGACAGCTTTTCACCCCTCCACTTT. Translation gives CASSYRDSFSPLHF.

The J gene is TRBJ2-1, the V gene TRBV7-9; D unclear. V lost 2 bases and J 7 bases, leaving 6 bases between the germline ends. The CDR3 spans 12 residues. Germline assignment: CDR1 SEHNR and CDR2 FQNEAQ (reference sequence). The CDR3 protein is CASSLKVNEQFF. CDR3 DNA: TGTGCCAGCAGCTTAAAGGTAAATGAGCAGTTCTTC.

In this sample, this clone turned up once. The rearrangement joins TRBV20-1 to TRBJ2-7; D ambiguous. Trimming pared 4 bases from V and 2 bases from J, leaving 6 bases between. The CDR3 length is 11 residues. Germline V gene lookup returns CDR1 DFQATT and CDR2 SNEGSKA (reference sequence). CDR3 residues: CSAIGTYEQYF. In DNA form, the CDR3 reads TGCAGTGCTATTGGGACCTACGAGCAGTACTTC.

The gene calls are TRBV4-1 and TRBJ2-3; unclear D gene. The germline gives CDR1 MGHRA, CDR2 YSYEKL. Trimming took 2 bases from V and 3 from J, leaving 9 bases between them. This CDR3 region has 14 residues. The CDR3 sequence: CASSQSSLTDTQYF. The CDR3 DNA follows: TGCGCCAGCAGCCAAAGTTCCCTTACAGATACGCAGTATTTT.

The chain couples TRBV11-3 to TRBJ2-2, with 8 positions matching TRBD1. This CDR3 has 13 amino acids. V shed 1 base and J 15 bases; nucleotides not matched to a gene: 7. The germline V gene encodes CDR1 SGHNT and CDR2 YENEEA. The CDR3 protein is CASSLGGTGPLFF. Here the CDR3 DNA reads TGTGCCAGCAGCTTAGGGGGGACAGGCCCGTTGTTTTTT.

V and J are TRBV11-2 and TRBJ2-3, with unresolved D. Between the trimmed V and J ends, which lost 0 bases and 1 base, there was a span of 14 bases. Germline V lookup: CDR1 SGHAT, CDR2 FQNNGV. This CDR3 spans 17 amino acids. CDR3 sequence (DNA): TGTGCCAGCAGCTTAGAAGTTAGGCCGCTCGGCACAGATACGCAGTATTTT. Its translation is CASSLEVRPLGTDTQYF.

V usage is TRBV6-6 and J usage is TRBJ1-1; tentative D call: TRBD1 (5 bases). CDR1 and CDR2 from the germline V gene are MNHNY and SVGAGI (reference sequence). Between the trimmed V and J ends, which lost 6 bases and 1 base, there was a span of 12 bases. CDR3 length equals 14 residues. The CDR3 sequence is CASSYLGGNTEAFF. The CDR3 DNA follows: TGTGCCAGCAGCTATCTCGGGGGGAACACTGAAGCTTTCTTT.

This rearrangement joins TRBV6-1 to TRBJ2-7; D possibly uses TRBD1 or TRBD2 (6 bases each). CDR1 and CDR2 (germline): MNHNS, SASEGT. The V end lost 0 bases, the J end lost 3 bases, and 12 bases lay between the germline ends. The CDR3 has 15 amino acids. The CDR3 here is CASSEADGGNYEQYF. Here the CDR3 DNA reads TGTGCCAGCAGTGAAGCTGACGGGGGCAACTACGAGCAGTACTTC.

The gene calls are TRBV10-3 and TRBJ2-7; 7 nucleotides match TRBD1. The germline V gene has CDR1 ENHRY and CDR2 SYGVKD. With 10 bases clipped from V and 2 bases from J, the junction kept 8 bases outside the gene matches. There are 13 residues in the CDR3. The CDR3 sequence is CATLPGQPYEQYF. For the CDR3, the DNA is TGTGCCACTTTACCGGGACAGCCCTACGAGCAGTACTTC.